The entry that follows covers one T cell receptor beta chain sequence. Antigen unknown. The sample is drawn from a study of graft-versus-host responses after intestinal transplantation. Study-wide background: All of the recipients had induction that used anti-thymocyte globulin, then tacrolimus and steroids for three to four years. The study's findings and limits: Recipient marrow showed GvH clones, some seen first in ileum or blood. Early post-transplant HvG declines tracked with peak circulating GvH clone levels. Graft-versus-host to host-versus-graft clonal ratios in allografts were high in patients with graft-donor T cell macrochimerism.

TCRdb keeps only in-frame clones here, not all; method: immunoSEQ multiplex PCR. In the table there are approximately 16,000 clones, roughly 88% of which are singletons. The sequenced sample was PBMCs, obtained around 110 days after intestinal transplant. The clonotype originates from a human patient who received an intestinal transplant, so some T cells may come from the graft donor.

The DNA of the CDR3 is TGTGCCAGCAGTCACACCTCCGCGGACTACGGCTATGGCTACACCTTC. This gives the protein CASSHTSADYGYGYTF. The rearrangement joins TRBV2 to TRBJ1-2; D not resolved. This CDR3 is built from 16 residues. Germline CDR1 SNHLY, CDR2 FYNNEI. V gave up 5 bases and J gave up 4 bases, with 20 bases separating them. Full variable domain (missing parts from reference TRBV2 and TRBJ1-2): EPEVTQTPSHQVTQMGQEVILRCVPISNHLYFYWYRQILGQKVEFLVSFYNNEISEKSEIFDDQFSVERPDGSNFTLKIRSTKLEDSAMYFCASSHTSADYGYGYTFGSGTRLTVV.